This T cell receptor (beta chain) was identified in a study of yellow fever vaccine responses in identical twins (dated by TCRdb to 2017 to 2018). About the study as a whole: In the study, vaccine-responding T cell clones were precisely tracked in identical twins.

V is reduced by 1 base and J by 1 base, leaving a spacing of 5 bases between them. From a lookup of the germline V gene, CDR1 and CDR2 are MNHNS and SASEGT. Its CDR3 holds 13 amino acids, cysteine through phenylalanine. Solely the CDR3 DNA is kept, with 39 bases framed from the first base. What the authors observed across the whole study: The authors reported that the T cell response to vaccination in identical twins appeared partly convergent and partly personalized.

Libraries were constructed by RT-PCR. The reads were generated on an Illumina HiSeq 2500. TCRdb passed the public sequencing reads through fastp at Q25 and MiXCR, retaining productive beta sequences. Under each unique CDR3 protein, matching rows form one entry showing the most common genes and DNA. The table for this sample lists roughly 3,600 distinct CDR3 sequences; roughly 80% of them were counted only once. Of the sample, under 7.5% falls within the top ten clones. Of note for this clonotype: This clone's antigen is unknown. No clone much larger than this one lies a single base away; base qualities are absent.

This TCR came from a woman aged 18 to 35 who received the yellow fever vaccine. Donor details come from another sample of the same person, matched by shared clones. The chain is made from TRBV6-1 and TRBJ2-7, with the identity of the D gene unclear. Sequencing used T cells from blood (PBMCs), unsorted or a sorted subset (not recorded which), obtained before or after yellow fever vaccination (not recorded which). The CDR3 in this case is CASSEVISYEQYF. The DNA sequence is TGTGCCAGCAGTGAAGTGATATCCTACGAGCAGTACTTC.